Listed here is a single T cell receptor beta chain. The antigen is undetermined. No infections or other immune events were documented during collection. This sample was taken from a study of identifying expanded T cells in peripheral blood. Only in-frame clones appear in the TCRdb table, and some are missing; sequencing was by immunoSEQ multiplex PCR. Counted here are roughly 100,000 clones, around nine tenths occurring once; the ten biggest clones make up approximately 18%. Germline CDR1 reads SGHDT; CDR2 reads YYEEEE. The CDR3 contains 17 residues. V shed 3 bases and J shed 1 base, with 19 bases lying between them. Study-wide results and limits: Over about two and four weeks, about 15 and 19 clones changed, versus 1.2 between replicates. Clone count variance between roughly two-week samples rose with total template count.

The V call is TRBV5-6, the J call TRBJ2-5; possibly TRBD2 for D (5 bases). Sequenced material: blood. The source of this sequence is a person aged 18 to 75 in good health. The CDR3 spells CASSSALQEAAQETQYF. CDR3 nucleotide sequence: TGTGCCAGCAGCTCGGCCCTCCAGGAGGCGGCCCAAGAGACCCAGTACTTC.